The rows below give T cell receptor beta chains drawn from one sample of a study of T cells expressing NK-cell markers. No DNA is given; TCRdb re-called the 5' RACE reads and lists each CDR3 protein once. The data include a few hundred thousand distinct CDR3 sequences; the top ten clones carry roughly 1.4%. The sequencing input was blood T cells: a sorted CD56 or NKG2C T cell subset, CD4+ or CD8+ T cells, or bulk PBMC T cells (not recorded which). These receptors originate from a woman between 45 and 60 years old in good health. Both conserved end residues are part of each CDR3.

V gene: TRBV9
J gene: TRBJ1-6
CDR3 protein: CASSFRGHNSPLHF

V gene: TRBV7-8
J gene: TRBJ2-1
CDR3 protein: CASSNRDRVLEQFF

V gene: TRBV7-8
J gene: TRBJ1-4
CDR3 protein: CASSYQPRTTNEKLFF

V gene: TRBV29-1
J gene: TRBJ2-5
CDR3 protein: CSVPRGGGLGETQYF

V gene: TRBV24-1
J gene: TRBJ2-1
CDR3 protein: CATSDPSGRVDEQFF

V gene: TRBV5-6
J gene: TRBJ1-6
CDR3 protein: CASSQGQATASPLHF

V gene: TRBV12-3/TRBV12-4
J gene: TRBJ2-1
CDR3 protein: CASRAGTSSVGEQFF

V gene: TRBV6-2/TRBV6-3
J gene: TRBJ2-3
CDR3 protein: CASRTGSALRRQYF

V gene: TRBV20-1
J gene: TRBJ2-3
CDR3 protein: CSASEAATDTQYF

V gene: TRBV15
J gene: TRBJ2-1
CDR3 protein: CATSRPRLAGVHNEQFF

V gene: TRBV6-5
J gene: TRBJ1-1
CDR3 protein: CASSSAIENTEAFF

V gene: TRBV28
J gene: TRBJ2-5
CDR3 protein: CASSLGGLQQGTQYF